This T cell receptor beta chain was recovered during a study of T cells in women clearing cervical HPV infection. Whole-study context: Case blood was drawn when the lesion was first found; control blood after infection became undetectable. General study findings and limits: TRBV6-7 abundance was lower in cases than controls (around 0.1% versus 0.15%).

On this clone itself: The antigen is undetermined. The CDR3 end falls 3 residues outside the read, so it is completed with the germline J gene.

From germline, CDR1 is SEHNR and CDR2 FQNEAQ (reference sequence). V lost 3 bases to trimming and J lost 0 bases, with 8 bases between them. The CDR3 is 14 amino acids. Sequencing was performed with immunoSEQ multiplex PCR; in TCRdb, only in-frame clones are kept and a portion is missing. This sample's table reports some 30,000 clones. The sequenced sample consisted of blood buffy coat. The receptor's source is a woman aged 18 to 75 with a cervical HPV16 infection that either progressed to CIN3+ or cleared (not recorded which). This chain uses TRBV7-9 with TRBJ1-1, with D maybe TRBD1 (5 bases). CDR3 region: CASSLKGMNTEAFF. The sequenced part of the CDR3 DNA is TGTGCCAGCAGCTTGAAGGGGATGAACACTGAA. Looking up the rest from reference TRBV7-9 and TRBJ1-1 gives the full variable domain: DTGVSQNPRHKITKRGQNVTFRCDPISEHNRLYWYRQTLGQGPEFLTYFQNEAQLEKSRLLSDRFSAERPKGSFSTLEIQRTEQGDSAMYLCASSLKGMNTEAFFGQGTRLTVV.